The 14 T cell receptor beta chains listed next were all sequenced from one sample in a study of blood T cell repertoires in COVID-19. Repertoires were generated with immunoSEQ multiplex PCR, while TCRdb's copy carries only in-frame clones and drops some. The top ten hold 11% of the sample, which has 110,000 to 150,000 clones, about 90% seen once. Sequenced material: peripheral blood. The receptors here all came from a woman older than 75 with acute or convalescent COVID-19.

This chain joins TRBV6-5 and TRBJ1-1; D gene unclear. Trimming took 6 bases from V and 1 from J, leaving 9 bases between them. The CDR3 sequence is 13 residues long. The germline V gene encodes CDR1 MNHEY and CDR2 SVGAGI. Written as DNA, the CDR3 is TGTGCCAGCAGGACAAATCCGAACACTGAAGCTTTCTTT. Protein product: CASRTNPNTEAFF.

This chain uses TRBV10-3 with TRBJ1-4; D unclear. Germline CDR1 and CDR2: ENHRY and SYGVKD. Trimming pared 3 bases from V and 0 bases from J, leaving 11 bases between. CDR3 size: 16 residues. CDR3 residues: CAISDPGVATNEKLFF. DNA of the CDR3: TGTGCCATCAGTGATCCCGGAGTTGCAACTAATGAAAAACTGTTTTTT.

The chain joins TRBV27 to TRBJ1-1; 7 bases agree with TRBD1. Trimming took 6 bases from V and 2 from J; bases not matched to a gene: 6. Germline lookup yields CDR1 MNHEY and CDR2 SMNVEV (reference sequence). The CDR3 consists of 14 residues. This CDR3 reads CASREHRGNTEAFF. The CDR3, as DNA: TGTGCCAGCAGAGAACACAGGGGAAACACTGAAGCTTTCTTT.

The CDR3 spells CSASFRGGIYEQFF. CDR3 sequence (DNA): TGCAGTGCTAGTTTTAGGGGGGGTATATATGAGCAGTTCTTC. The V gene is TRBV20-1, the J gene TRBJ2-1; D possibly corresponds to TRBD2 (7 bases). There are 14 residues in the CDR3. Trimming pared 3 bases from V and 8 bases from J, leaving 17 bases between. Germline CDR1 and CDR2: DFQATT and SNEGSKA (reference sequence).

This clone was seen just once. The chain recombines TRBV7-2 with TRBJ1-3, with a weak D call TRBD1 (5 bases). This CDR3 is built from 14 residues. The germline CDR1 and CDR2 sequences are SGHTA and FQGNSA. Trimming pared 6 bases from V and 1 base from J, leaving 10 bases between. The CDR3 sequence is CASRPGHSGNTIYF. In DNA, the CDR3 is TGTGCCAGCAGACCAGGGCATTCTGGAAACACCATATATTTT.

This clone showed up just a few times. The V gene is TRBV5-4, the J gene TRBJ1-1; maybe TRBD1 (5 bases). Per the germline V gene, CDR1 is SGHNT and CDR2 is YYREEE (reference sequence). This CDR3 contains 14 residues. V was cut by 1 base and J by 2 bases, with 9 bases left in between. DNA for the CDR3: TGTGCCAGCAGCTTGCAGGGTGGAAACACTGAAGCTTTCTTT. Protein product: CASSLQGGNTEAFF. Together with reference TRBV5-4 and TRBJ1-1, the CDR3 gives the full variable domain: ETGVTQSPTHLIKTRGQQVTLRCSSQSGHNTVSWYQQALGQGPQFIFQYYREEENGRGNFPPRFSGLQFPNYSSELNVNALELDDSALYLCASSLQGGNTEAFFGQGTRLTVV.

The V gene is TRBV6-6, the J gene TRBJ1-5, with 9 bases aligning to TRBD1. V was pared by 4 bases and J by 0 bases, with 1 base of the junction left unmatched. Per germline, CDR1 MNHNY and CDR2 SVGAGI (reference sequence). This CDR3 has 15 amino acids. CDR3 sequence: CASSSGQGSNQPQHF. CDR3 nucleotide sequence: TGTGCCAGCAGTTCGGGACAGGGTAGCAATCAGCCCCAGCATTTT.

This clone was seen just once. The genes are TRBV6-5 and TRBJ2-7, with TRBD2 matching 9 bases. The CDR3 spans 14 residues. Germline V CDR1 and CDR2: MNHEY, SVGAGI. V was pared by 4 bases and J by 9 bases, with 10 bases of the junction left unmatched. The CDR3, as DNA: TGTGCCAGCAGTTTCGATGGCGGGGGGGCTTGGCAGTACTTC. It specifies CASSFDGGGAWQYF.

The CDR3 is CAWSVDRIEAFF. CDR3 DNA: TGTGCCTGGAGTGTAGACAGGATTGAAGCTTTCTTT. The chain has TRBV30 and TRBJ1-1; maybe TRBD1 (6 bases). The ends were cut back, 0 bases at V and 7 bases at J, with 9 bases in the middle. Germline loops: CDR1 GTSNPN, CDR2 SVGIG (reference sequence). CDR3 size: 12 residues.

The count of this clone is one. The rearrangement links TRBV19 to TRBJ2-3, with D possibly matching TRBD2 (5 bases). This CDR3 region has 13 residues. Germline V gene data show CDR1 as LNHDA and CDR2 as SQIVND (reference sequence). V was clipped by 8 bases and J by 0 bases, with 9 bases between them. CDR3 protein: CASGSRSTDTQYF. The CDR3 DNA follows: TGTGCCAGTGGGAGCAGGAGCACAGATACGCAGTATTTT. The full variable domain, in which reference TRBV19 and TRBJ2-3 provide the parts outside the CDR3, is DGGITQSPKYLFRKEGQNVTLSCEQNLNHDAMYWYRQDPGQGLRLIYYSQIVNDFQKGDIAEGYSVSREKKESFPLTVTSAQKNPTAFYLCASGSRSTDTQYFGPGTRLTVL.

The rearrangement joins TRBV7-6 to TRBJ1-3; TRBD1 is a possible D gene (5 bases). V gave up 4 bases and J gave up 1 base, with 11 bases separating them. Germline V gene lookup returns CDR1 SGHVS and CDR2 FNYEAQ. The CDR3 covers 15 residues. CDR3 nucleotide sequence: TGTGCCAGCAGCTCCCTAGGGGTATCTGGAAACACCATATATTTT. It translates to CASSSLGVSGNTIYF.

CDR3 residues: CASSSDRVNNQPQHF. DNA of the CDR3: TGTGCCAGCAGCTCCGACAGGGTCAACAATCAGCCCCAGCATTTT. The chain combines TRBV7-8 with TRBJ1-5; 7 bases map to TRBD1. This CDR3 has 15 residues. Germline CDR1 is SGHVS and CDR2 is FQNEAQ. J was trimmed by 3 bases and V by 4 bases; bases with no gene match: 6.

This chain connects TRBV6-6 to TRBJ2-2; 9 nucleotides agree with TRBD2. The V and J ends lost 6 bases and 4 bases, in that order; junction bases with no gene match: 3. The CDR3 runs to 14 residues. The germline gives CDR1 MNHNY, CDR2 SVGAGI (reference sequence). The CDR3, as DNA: TGTGCCAGCAGGCCGGGACTAGCCACCGGGGAGCTGTTTTTT. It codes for CASRPGLATGELFF.

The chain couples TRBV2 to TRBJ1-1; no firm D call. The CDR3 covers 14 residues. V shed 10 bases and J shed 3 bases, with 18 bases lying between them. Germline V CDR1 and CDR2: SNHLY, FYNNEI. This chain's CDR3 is CATAKTRGDTEAFF. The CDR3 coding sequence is TGTGCCACCGCCAAGACGCGCGGGGACACTGAAGCTTTCTTT.